What follows describes a single TCR beta chain. What it binds is unknown. In germline, CDR1 is MNHEY, CDR2 SMNVEV (reference sequence). There are 15 residues in the CDR3. J was trimmed by 8 bases and V by 2 bases; bases with no gene match: 8. The PCR was carried out with 60 Vbeta primers and 13 Jbeta primers. Method: immunoSEQ multiplex PCR; TCRdb's copy keeps in-frame clones and lacks some. This table holds about 120,000 clones, about 74% found once. The data stem from a study of cytomegalovirus exposure and HLA in healthy donors. Overall study findings and caveats: Likely technical artifact: a cluster of highly shared sequence variants. Presence/absence analyses assumed roughly uniform sequencing depth across donors.

The origin of this receptor is a female donor in good health and CMV-seronegative. Sequences were obtained from PBMCs. This rearrangement joins TRBV27 to TRBJ2-1; 8 nucleotides agree with TRBD1. CDR3 DNA: TGTGCCAGCAGTTTAGTGTCAGGGGGCTTTTATGAGCAGTTCTTC. As protein: CASSLVSGGFYEQFF.